This TCR beta chain was found in a study of blood T cell repertoires in COVID-19. About the research overall: Samples representing acute and convalescent COVID-19 were sourced from the United States, Italy and Spain. PBMCs, B-cell-depleted T cells, or T cells provided the cDNA or gDNA that made up the material.

The V gene's germline CDR1 is ENHRY and CDR2 SYGVKD. The CDR3 runs to 14 residues. After removal of 2 bases from V and 5 bases from J, the junction contained 3 bases not matched to a gene. Study processing details: Quantification of nucleated cells was approximated via reference gene primer amplification. Profiling relied on immunoSEQ multiplex PCR, and the TCRdb table lists in-frame clones only, not all of them. That table supplies the V and J calls and clone size; D and trimming were determined from the DNA. The sample lists around 180,000 clones, about 82% occurring once. Sequenced: peripheral blood. The receptor comes from a woman between 25 and 40 years old with acute or convalescent COVID-19. The chain has TRBV10-3 and TRBJ2-5; 9 bases are a match to TRBD2. For the CDR3, the DNA is TGTGCCATCAGTGAGGGACTAGCGAGGGAGACCCAGTACTTC. This gives the protein CAISEGLARETQYF.